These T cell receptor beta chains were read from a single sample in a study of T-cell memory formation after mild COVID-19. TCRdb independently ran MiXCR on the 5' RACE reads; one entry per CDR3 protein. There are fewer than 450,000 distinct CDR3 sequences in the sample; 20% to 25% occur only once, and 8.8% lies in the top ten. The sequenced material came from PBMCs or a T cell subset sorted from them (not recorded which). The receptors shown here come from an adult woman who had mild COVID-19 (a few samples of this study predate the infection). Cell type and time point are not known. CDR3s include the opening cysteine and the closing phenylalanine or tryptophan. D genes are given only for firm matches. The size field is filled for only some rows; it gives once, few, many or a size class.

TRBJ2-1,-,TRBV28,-,CASSFPPEGSYNEQFF,TGTGCCAGCAGTTTCCCCCCTGAGGGCTCCTACAATGAGCAGTTCTTC
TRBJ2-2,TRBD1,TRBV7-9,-,CASSLIWTGDTGELFF,TGTGCCAGCAGCTTAATCTGGACAGGGGACACCGGGGAGCTGTTTTTT
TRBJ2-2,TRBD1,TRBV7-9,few,CASSYAQGATGELFF,TGTGCCAGCAGCTACGCCCAGGGGGCGACCGGGGAGCTGTTTTTT
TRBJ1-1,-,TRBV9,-,CASSVGTMAEAFF,TGTGCCAGCAGCGTAGGTACAATGGCTGAAGCTTTCTTT
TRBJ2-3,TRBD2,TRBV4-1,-,CASSQEDPHGGYTDTQYF,TGCGCCAGCAGCCAAGAGGATCCCCACGGGGGGTACACAGATACGCAGTATTTT
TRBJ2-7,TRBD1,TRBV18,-,CASSPTGTGYEQYF,TGTGCCAGCTCACCTACCGGGACAGGGTACGAGCAGTACTTC
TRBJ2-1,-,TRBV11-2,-,CASSPEAYNEQFF,TGTGCCAGCAGCCCAGAGGCCTACAATGAGCAGTTCTTC
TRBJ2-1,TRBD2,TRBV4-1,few,CASSPSLAGDENEQFF,TGCGCCAGCAGCCCCTCCCTAGCGGGGGATGAGAATGAGCAGTTCTTC
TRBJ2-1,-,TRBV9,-,CASSESLNEQFF,TGTGCCAGCAGCGAATCCCTCAATGAGCAGTTCTTC
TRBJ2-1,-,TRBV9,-,CASSVGGGQIYNEQFF,TGTGCCAGCAGCGTAGGGGGGGGACAGATCTACAATGAGCAGTTCTTC
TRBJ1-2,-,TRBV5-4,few,CASRAQGMGGYTF,TGTGCCAGCCGAGCCCAGGGTATGGGTGGCTACACCTTC
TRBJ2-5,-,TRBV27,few,CASRRWGGQETQYF,TGTGCCAGCAGACGCTGGGGAGGACAAGAGACCCAGTACTTC
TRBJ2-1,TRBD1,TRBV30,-,CAWNSGQGNNEQFF,TGTGCCTGGAATTCGGGACAGGGGAACAATGAGCAGTTCTTC
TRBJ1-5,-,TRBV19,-,CASSLPQNQPQHF,TGTGCCAGTAGTCTTCCCCAAAATCAGCCCCAGCATTTT
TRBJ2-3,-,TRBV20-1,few,CSARDMTDTQYF,TGCAGTGCTAGAGATATGACAGATACGCAGTATTTT
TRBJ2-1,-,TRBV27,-,CASILGGEQFF,TGTGCCAGCATCCTTGGTGGTGAGCAGTTCTTC
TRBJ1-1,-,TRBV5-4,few,CASSLEGVTEAFF,TGTGCCAGCAGCTTGGAGGGGGTTACTGAAGCTTTCTTT
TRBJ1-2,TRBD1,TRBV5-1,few,CASSAGQGDGYTF,TGCGCCAGCAGCGCGGGACAGGGGGATGGCTACACCTTC
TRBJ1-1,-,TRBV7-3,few,CASSLSANSEAFF,TGTGCCAGCAGCTTAAGTGCTAACAGTGAAGCTTTCTTT
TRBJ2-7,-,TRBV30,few,CAWSGDHSYEQYF,TGTGCCTGGAGTGGGGACCACTCCTACGAGCAGTACTTC
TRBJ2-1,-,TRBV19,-,CASSIVGRGYNEQFF,TGTGCCAGTAGTATAGTCGGCAGGGGATACAATGAGCAGTTCTTC
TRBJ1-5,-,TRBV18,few,CASSRQTYQPQHF,TGTGCCAGCTCCCGACAAACCTATCAGCCCCAGCATTTT
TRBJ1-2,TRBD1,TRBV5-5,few,CASSGGQGHGYTF,TGTGCCAGCAGCGGTGGACAGGGCCATGGCTACACCTTC
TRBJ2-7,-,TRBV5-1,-,CASSLEPAPYEQYF,TGCGCCAGCAGCTTGGAACCCGCACCCTACGAGCAGTACTTC
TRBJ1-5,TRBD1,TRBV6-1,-,CASSHRQGSNQPQHF,TGTGCCAGCAGTCACCGACAGGGGAGCAATCAGCCCCAGCATTTT
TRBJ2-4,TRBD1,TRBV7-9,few,CASTPGDRGAKNIQYF,TGTGCCAGCACCCCCGGGGACAGGGGAGCCAAAAACATTCAGTACTTC
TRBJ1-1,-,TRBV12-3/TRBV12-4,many,CASSGGQNTEAFF,TGTGCCAGCAGTGGTGGGCAGAACACTGAAGCTTTCTTT
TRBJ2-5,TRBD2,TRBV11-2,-,CASREPGLLPETQYF,TGTGCCAGCAGAGAACCGGGACTACTCCCTGAGACCCAGTACTTC
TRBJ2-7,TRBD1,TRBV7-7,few,CASSGQGFEQYF,TGTGCCAGCAGCGGACAGGGTTTCGAGCAGTACTTC
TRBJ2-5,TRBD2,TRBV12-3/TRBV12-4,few,CASSLSIAGYQETQYF,TGTGCCAGCAGTTTATCGATAGCGGGGTACCAAGAGACCCAGTACTTC
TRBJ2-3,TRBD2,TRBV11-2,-,CASSLGLALSTDTQYF,TGTGCCAGCAGCTTGGGACTAGCGCTAAGCACAGATACGCAGTATTTT
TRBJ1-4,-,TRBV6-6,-,CASSLRPLITTYGGSEKLFF,TGTGCCAGCAGCTTACGTCCCCTCATCACAACTTACGGGGGGAGTGAAAAACTGTTTTTT
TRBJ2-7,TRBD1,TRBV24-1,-,CATSGGQGYEQYF,TGTGCCACCAGCGGCGGACAGGGGTACGAGCAGTACTTC
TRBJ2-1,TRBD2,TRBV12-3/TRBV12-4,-,CASNLAGVGNEQFF,TGTGCCAGCAACCTAGCGGGAGTAGGGAATGAGCAGTTCTTC
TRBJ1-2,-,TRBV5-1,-,CASSLDGGRDYGYTF,TGCGCCAGCAGCTTGGACGGGGGGCGCGACTATGGCTACACCTTC
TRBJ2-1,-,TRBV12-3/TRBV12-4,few,CAIHEGSSYNEQFF,TGTGCCATACACGAAGGGAGCTCCTACAATGAGCAGTTCTTC
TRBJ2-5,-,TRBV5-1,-,CASSLEGYPTQYF,TGCGCCAGCAGCTTGGAAGGCTACCCGACCCAGTACTTC
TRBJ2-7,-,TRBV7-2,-,CASSLDGASVTEQYF,TGTGCCAGCAGCTTAGATGGAGCTAGCGTTACCGAGCAGTACTTC
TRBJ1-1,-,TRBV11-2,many,CASSLRGEAFF,TGTGCCAGCAGCCTTCGGGGTGAAGCTTTCTTT
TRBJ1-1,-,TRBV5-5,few,CASSLAGTKNTEAFF,TGTGCCAGCAGCTTGGCCGGGACAAAGAACACTGAAGCTTTCTTT
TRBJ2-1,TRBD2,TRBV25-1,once,CASSEYTGTSGYNEQFF,TGTGCCAGCAGTGAATACACCGGGACTAGCGGGTACAATGAGCAGTTCTTC
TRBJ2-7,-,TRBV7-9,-,CASSSRQRRYEQYF,TGTGCCAGCAGCTCTCGACAGCGAAGGTACGAGCAGTACTTC
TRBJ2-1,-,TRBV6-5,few,CASSYDIAPLGGSYNEQFF,TGTGCCAGCAGTTACGACATCGCTCCGTTAGGCGGCTCCTACAATGAGCAGTTCTTC
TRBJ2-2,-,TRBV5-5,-,CASSSGRQGPANTGELFF,TGTGCCAGCAGCTCGGGGCGTCAGGGTCCCGCGAACACCGGGGAGCTGTTTTTT
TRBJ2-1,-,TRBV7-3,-,CASSSRAGRSIPYNEQFF,TGTGCCAGCAGCTCGCGGGCGGGACGGAGTATCCCCTACAATGAGCAGTTCTTC
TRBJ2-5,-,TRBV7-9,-,CASRLGTAQETQYF,TGTGCCAGCAGACTCGGGACCGCCCAAGAGACCCAGTACTTC
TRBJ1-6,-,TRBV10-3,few,CAISDVESTHNSPLHF,TGTGCCATCAGTGACGTCGAGAGCACCCATAATTCACCCCTCCACTTT
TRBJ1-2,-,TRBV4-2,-,CASSQEASGSANYGYTF,TGTGCCAGCAGCCAAGAGGCTTCCGGTTCCGCTAACTATGGCTACACCTTC
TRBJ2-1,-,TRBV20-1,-,CSARNLGSGSYNEQFF,TGCAGTGCTAGGAACCTCGGGTCAGGGAGCTACAATGAGCAGTTCTTC
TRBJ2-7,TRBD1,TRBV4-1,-,CASSQMGTGTGEQYF,TGCGCCAGCAGCCAGATGGGGACAGGGACGGGGGAGCAGTACTTC
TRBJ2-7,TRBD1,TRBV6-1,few,CASRLTGTGGGRTPYEQYF,TGTGCCAGCAGGCTGACCGGGACAGGGGGCGGCAGGACTCCCTACGAGCAGTACTTC
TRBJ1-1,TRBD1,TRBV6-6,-,CASSGRDRGSTEAFF,TGTGCCAGCAGTGGGCGGGACAGGGGAAGCACTGAAGCTTTCTTT
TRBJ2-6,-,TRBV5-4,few,CASSLGAGQWANVLTF,TGTGCCAGCAGCTTGGGAGCGGGACAGTGGGCCAACGTCCTGACTTTC
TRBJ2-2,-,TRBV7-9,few,CASSLPPPDTGELFF,TGTGCCAGCAGCTTACCACCCCCCGACACCGGGGAGCTGTTTTTT
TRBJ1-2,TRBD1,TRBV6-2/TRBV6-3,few,CAIPTDYRGGDYGYTF,TGTGCCATTCCAACAGATTACAGGGGAGGCGACTATGGCTACACCTTC